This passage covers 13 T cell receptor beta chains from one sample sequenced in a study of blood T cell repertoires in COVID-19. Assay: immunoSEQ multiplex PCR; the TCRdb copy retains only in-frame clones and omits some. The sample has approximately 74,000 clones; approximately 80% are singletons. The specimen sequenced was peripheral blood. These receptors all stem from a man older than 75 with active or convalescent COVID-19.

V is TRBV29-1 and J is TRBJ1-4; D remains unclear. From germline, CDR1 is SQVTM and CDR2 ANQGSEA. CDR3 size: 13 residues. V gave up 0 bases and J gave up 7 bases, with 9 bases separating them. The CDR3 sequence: CSVEDAAGEKLFF. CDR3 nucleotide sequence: TGCAGCGTTGAAGACGCGGCCGGTGAAAAACTGTTTTTT. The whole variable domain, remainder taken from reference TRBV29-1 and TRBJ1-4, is SAVISQKPSRDICQRGTSLTIQCQVDSQVTMMFWYRQQPGQSLTLIATANQGSEATYESGFVIDKFPISRPNLTFSTLTVSNMSPEDSSIYLCSVEDAAGEKLFFGSGTQLSVL.

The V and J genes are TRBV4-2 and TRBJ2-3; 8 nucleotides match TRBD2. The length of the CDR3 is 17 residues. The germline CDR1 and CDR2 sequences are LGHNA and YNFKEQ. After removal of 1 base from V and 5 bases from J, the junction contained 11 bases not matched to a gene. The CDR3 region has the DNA TGTGCCAGCAGCCAAGGCCAACGAGCGGGGGTGGGAGATACGCAGTATTTT. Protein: CASSQGQRAGVGDTQYF.

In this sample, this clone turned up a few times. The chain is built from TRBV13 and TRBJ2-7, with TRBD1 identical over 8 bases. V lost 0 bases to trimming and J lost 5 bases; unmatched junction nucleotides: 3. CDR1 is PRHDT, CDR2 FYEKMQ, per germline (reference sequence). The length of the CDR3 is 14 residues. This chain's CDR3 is CASSLGDRADEQYF. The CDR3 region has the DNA TGTGCCAGCAGCTTAGGGGACAGGGCCGACGAGCAGTACTTC.

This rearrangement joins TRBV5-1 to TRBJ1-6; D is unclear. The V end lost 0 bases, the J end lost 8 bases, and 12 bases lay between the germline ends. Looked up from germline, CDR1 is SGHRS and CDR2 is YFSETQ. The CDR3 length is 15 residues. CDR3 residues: CASSLDPGTDSPLHF. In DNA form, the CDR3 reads TGCGCCAGCAGCTTGGACCCGGGTACGGATTCACCCCTCCACTTT.

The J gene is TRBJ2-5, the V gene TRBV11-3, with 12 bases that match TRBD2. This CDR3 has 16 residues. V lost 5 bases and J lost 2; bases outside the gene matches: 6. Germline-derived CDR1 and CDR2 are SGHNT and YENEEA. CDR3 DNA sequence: TGTGCCAGCAGCGTCGGGACTAGCGGGCGACAAGAGACCCAGTACTTC. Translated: CASSVGTSGRQETQYF.

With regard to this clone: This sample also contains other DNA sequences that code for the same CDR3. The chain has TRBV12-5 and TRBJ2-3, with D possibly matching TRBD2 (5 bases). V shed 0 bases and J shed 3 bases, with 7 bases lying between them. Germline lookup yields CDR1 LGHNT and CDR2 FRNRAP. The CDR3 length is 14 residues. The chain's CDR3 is CASGLVGGTDTQYF. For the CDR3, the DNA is TGTGCTAGTGGTTTGGTGGGCGGGACAGATACGCAGTATTTT.

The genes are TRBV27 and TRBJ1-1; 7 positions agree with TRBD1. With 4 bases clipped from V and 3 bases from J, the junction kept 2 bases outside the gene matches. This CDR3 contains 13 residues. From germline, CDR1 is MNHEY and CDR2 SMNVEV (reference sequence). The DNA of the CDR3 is TGTGCCAGCAGTTGGGACAGTTACACTGAAGCTTTCTTT. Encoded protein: CASSWDSYTEAFF.

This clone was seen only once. CDR3 sequence reads: CASSQDHRTFTDTQYF. The CDR3 DNA is TGCGCCAGCAGCCAAGATCACAGAACATTCACAGATACGCAGTATTTT. This chain uses TRBV4-3 with TRBJ2-3; no clear D gene. The ends were cut back, 0 bases at V and 2 bases at J, with 12 bases in the middle. CDR1 LGHNA and CDR2 YSLEER come from the germline V gene. CDR3 length: 16 residues.

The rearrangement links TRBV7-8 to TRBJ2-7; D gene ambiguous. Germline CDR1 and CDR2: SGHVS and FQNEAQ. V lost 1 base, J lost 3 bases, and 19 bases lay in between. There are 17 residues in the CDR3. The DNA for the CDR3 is TGTGCCAGCAGCTTAGTTTCGGGTCTCCCGGCACTCTACGAGCAGTACTTC. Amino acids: CASSLVSGLPALYEQYF.

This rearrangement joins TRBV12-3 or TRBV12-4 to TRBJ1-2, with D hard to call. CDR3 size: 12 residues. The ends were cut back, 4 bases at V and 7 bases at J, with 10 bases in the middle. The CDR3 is CASSSGVGGYTF. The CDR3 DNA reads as TGTGCCAGCAGTTCCGGGGTAGGTGGCTACACCTTC.

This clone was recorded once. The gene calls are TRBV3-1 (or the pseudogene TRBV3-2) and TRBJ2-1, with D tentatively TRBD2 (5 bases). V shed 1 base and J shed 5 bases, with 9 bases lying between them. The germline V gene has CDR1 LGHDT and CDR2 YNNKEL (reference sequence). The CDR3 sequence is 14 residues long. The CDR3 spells CASSQVSGNNEQFF. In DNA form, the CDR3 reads TGTGCCAGCAGCCAAGTTTCGGGGAACAATGAGCAGTTCTTC.

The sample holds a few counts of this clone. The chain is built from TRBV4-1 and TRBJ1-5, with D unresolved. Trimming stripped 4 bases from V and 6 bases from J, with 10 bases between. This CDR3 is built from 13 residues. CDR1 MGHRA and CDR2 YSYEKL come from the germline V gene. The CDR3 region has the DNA TGCGCCAGCAGCCTTACAGAAATTCAGCCCCAGCATTTT. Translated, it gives CASSLTEIQPQHF.

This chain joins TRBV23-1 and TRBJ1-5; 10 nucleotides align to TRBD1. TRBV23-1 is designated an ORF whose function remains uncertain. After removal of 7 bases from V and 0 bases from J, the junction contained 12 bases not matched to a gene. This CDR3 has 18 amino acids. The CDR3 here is CASTRPGQGTYSNQPQHF. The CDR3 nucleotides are TGCGCCAGCACGCGACCGGGACAGGGGACATATAGCAATCAGCCCCAGCATTTT.